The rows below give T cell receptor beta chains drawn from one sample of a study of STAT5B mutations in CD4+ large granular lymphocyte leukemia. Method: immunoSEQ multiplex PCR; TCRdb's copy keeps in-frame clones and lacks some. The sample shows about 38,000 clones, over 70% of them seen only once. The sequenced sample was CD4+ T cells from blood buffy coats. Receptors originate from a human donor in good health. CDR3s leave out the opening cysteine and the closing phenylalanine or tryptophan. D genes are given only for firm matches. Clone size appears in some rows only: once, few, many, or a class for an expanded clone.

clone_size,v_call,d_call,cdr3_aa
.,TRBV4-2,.,ASSPGALPAETQY
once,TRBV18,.,ASSHLRRRTPYEQY
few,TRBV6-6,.,ASSPQGDDEKLF
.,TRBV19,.,ASRTGTAVEAF
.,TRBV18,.,ASSPTAASNQPQH
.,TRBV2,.,ASSKDPTSYNEQF
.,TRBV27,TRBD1,ASSPTGNEQF
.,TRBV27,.,ASSLWDKMGEQF
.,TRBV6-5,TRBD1,ASSFGQVYEQY
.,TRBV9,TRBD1,ASSVGPLTGQNTEAF
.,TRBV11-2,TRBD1,ASSGGQGSSYEQY
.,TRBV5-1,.,ASSQSDSQETQY
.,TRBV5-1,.,ASSLGQGIRYEQY
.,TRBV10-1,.,ASRWGTDTQY
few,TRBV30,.,AWSADRRNIQY
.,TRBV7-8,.,ASSFSPLRGNQPQH
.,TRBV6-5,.,ASSYSGNEQF
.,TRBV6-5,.,ASSYERPPAGNTIY
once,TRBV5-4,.,ASSPSVGRVPINYGYT
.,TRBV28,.,ASNPGREKLF
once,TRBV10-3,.,AISETRTGSYEQY
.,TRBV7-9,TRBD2,ASSSLTSVNEQF
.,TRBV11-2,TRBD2,ASSPVAGAGTDTQY
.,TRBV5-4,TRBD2,ASSLGLAENTGELF
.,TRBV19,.,ASSIWGLGETQY
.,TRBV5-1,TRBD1,ASQDPAGGLGYT
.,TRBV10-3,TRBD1,AITLRTGSGDNGYT
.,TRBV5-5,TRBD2,ASSFGLAGATRDTQY
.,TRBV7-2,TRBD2,ASSFQRGDQETQY
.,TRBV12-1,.,ASSRTLDGWQETQY